This TCR beta chain came from a study of OX40 agonist ivuxolimab in advanced cancers. General study results and limits: More expanded clones were seen, on average, in CD8+ T cells than in CD4+.

The CDR3 is 15 residues long. The germline gives CDR1 SGHRS, CDR2 YFSETQ. V was shortened by 3 bases and J by 5 bases, with 17 bases between the two germline ends. Remarks on this clone: Its antigen is as yet unknown.

Assay: immunoSEQ multiplex PCR; the TCRdb copy retains only in-frame clones and omits some. The sample includes tens of thousands of clones, around four fifths of them seen just once. This chain joins TRBV5-1 and TRBJ2-5; the D is unclear. The sample in question was CD4+ or CD8+ T cells sorted from blood, obtained in a trial of the OX40 agonist ivuxolimab. The TCR sequence derives from an adult with an advanced solid tumor such as melanoma, head and neck, liver or kidney cancer. The CDR3 sequence is CASSSNGPRRETQYF. The CDR3 coding sequence is TGCGCCAGCAGCTCCAACGGACCCCGACGGGAGACCCAGTACTTC.